Listed here is a single T cell receptor beta chain. What it binds is unknown. TCR beta was sequenced from UMI-tagged 5' RACE libraries. TCRdb re-called the 5' RACE reads; one entry per CDR3 protein, DNA not given. The table for this sample gives about 20,000 distinct CDR3 sequences. These data originate in a study of human CD8 memory T cell subsets. The authors isolated the PBMC from buffy coats of healthy donors. The authors enriched total CD8+ T cells by negative magnetic separation. CDR1 and CDR2 from the germline V gene are SGHRS and YFSETQ. This CDR3 has 13 residues. Study findings and constraints: Stem-like memory and precursor exhausted T cell populations exhibited comparably high diversity, in distinction to effector memory cells. Only minimal overlap was seen between the stem-like memory and the precursor exhausted T cell repertoires.

This TCR was sampled from a human donor in good health. The sample consisted of CD8+ T cells from PBMCs. The gene calls are TRBV5-1 and TRBJ2-2. CDR3 residues: CASSLVGTGELFF. The full variable domain, completed using reference TRBV5-1 and TRBJ2-2, is KAGVTQTPRYLIKTRGQQVTLSCSPISGHRSVSWYQQTPGQGLQFLFEYFSETQRNKGNFPGRFSGRQFSNSRSEMNVSTLELGDSALYLCASSLVGTGELFFGEGSRLTVL.